The T cell receptor beta chain described here comes from a study of cytomegalovirus exposure and HLA in healthy donors. Study-wide results and limits: Altogether, 150 to 200 TCR beta chains were recorded as cytomegalovirus-associated. Most TCRs appeared rarely, but some public TCRs recurred in many donors. A few CMV-associated chains proved CMV antigen-specific in vitro.

A note on this clone: Antigen unknown.

V lost 3 bases to trimming and J lost 5 bases; unmatched junction nucleotides: 6. CDR1 and CDR2 (germline): SQVTM, ANQGSEA. This CDR3 region has 14 residues. Donors were drawn from the approximately 130-subject validation cohort, separate from the roughly 610-subject first cohort. TCRdb's table, derived via immunoSEQ multiplex PCR, lists solely in-frame clones and lacks some. The table has some 80,000 clones, approximately 96% seen once. The receptor's source is a woman aged 18-29 years in good health and CMV-seronegative. The chain carries TRBV29-1 and TRBJ2-1; TRBD2 matches at 8 bases. The sample taken for sequencing was PBMCs. This chain's CDR3 is CSVDGLATHNEQFF. The CDR3, as DNA: TGCAGCGTTGATGGACTAGCAACCCACAATGAGCAGTTCTTC.